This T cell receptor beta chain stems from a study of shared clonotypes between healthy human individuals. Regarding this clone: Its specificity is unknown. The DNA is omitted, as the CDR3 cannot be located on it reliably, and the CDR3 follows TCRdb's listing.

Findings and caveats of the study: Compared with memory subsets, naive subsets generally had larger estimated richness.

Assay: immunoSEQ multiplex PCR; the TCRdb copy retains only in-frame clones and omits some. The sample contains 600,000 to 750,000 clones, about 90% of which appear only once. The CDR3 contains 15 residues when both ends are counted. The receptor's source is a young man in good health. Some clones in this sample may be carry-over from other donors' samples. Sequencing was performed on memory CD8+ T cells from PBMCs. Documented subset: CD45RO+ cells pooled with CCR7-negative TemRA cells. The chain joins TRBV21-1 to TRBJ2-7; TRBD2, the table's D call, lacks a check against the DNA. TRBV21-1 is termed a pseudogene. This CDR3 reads CASSKVASGIYEQYF.